The entry below describes one T cell receptor (beta chain). What it binds is unknown. This specimen belongs to a study of shared clonotypes between healthy human individuals. After removal of 5 bases from V and 6 bases from J, the junction contained 10 bases not matched to a gene. CDR1 is SGHNT and CDR2 is YENEEA in the germline V gene. This CDR3 spans 16 amino acids. The table came from immunoSEQ multiplex PCR; TCRdb's copy has only in-frame clones and leaves some out. The profile shows fewer than 2.5 million clones, over 85% of them singletons. Study-level results: Non-shared clonotypes had lower generation probabilities than clonotypes shared by all four sorted-subset donors.

The source material was naive CD4+ T cells from PBMCs. Subset described: CD45RA+ positively selected. The TCR was taken from a man younger than 35 in good health. Some clones in this sample may be carry-over from other donors' samples. The V call is TRBV11-3, the J call TRBJ2-1, with 10 bases lining up with TRBD2. CDR3 coding DNA: TGTGCCAGCAGCCCAGCGGGAGGGGGATATCTCAATGAGCAGTTCTTC. Translating it yields CASSPAGGGYLNEQFF. Using reference TRBV11-3 and TRBJ2-1 for the parts outside the CDR3, the full variable domain is EAGVVQSPRYKIIEKKQPVAFWCNPISGHNTLYWYLQNLGQGPELLIRYENEEAVDDSQLPKDRFSAERLKGVDSTLKIQPAELGDSAVYLCASSPAGGGYLNEQFFGPGTRLTVL.